The next 16 T cell receptor beta chains were all read from a single sample in a study of cytomegalovirus exposure and HLA in healthy donors (dated by TCRdb to the late 2010s). The library was obtained by the immunoSEQ multiplex PCR assay. For the multiplex PCR, a mixture combining 60 forward primers for TCR Vbeta segments and 13 reverse primers for TCR Jbeta segments was used. In TCRdb, the immuneACCESS table is reduced to in-frame sequences with V and J assigned. These tables do not hold every clone; where another copy was compared, an unresolved V gene accounts for under half, and the others remain unexplained. The sample table lists approximately 170,000 clones, approximately 83% of them with a count of one. The ten largest clones take up approximately 1.3% of the sample. The sample was PBMCs. All receptors derive from a boy between 2 and 10 years old in good health and CMV-seronegative.

The CDR3 region is CASSQPSGRAGTDTQYF. CDR3 sequence (DNA): TGCGCCAGCAGCCAACCTAGCGGGAGGGCCGGGACAGATACGCAGTATTTT. The V and J genes are TRBV4-1 and TRBJ2-3, with 12 bases fitting TRBD2. The junction had 6 bases not matched to a gene; V was cut back by 2 bases and J by 3 bases. The germline CDR1 and CDR2 sequences are MGHRA and YSYEKL. The CDR3 runs to 17 residues.

The chain recombines TRBV27 with TRBJ2-7; 8 bases are shared with TRBD2. This CDR3 comprises 14 residues. Germline CDR1 reads MNHEY; CDR2 reads SMNVEV (reference sequence). With 2 bases clipped from V and 4 bases from J, the junction kept 4 bases outside the gene matches. CDR3 amino acids: CASSLTGGWYEQYF. The CDR3 DNA follows: TGTGCCAGCAGTTTAACGGGAGGGTGGTACGAGCAGTACTTC.

The V gene is TRBV21-1, the J gene TRBJ1-3. TRBV21-1 is annotated as a pseudogene. CDR3 length: 16 residues. The CDR3 DNA reads TGTGCCAGCAGCAACTCCGCGGGGGGCTGTGGAAACACCATATATTTT. Protein: CASSNSAGGCGNTIYF.

The chain links TRBV6-7 to TRBJ1-2; a weak D match, TRBD1 (5 bases). TRBV6-7 is filed as an ORF, its function uncertain. V was trimmed by 5 bases and J by 4 bases, leaving 17 bases between them. The CDR3 totals 15 residues. This CDR3 is CASSPQVGGFYGYTF. In DNA form, the CDR3 reads TGTGCCAGCAGTCCCCAGGTGGGGGGGTTCTATGGCTACACCTTC.

The chain is built from TRBV19 and TRBJ1-5, with a weak D call TRBD1 (6 bases). CDR1 is LNHDA and CDR2 is SQIVND in the germline V gene (reference sequence). V was clipped by 5 bases and J by 1 base, with 15 bases between them. CDR3 length: 16 residues. The CDR3 loop reads CASSRSGGRSNQPQHF. Written as DNA, the CDR3 is TGTGCCAGTAGTCGTTCGGGGGGCCGAAGCAATCAGCCCCAGCATTTT. The variable domain in full, completed from reference TRBV19 and TRBJ1-5, reads DGGITQSPKYLFRKEGQNVTLSCEQNLNHDAMYWYRQDPGQGLRLIYYSQIVNDFQKGDIAEGYSVSREKKESFPLTVTSAQKNPTAFYLCASSRSGGRSNQPQHFGDGTRLSIL.

The rearrangement joins TRBV6-5 to TRBJ2-3, with D possibly being TRBD2 (6 bases). The V end lost 6 bases, the J end lost 2 bases, and 12 bases lay between the germline ends. The CDR3 is 14 amino acids. From germline, CDR1 is MNHEY and CDR2 SVGAGI. The CDR3 region is CASRRDWSTDTQYF. The DNA for the CDR3 is TGTGCCAGCAGGCGGGACTGGTCCACAGATACGCAGTATTTT.

The V call is TRBV7-2, the J call TRBJ2-7, with 10 bases fitting TRBD1. Germline CDR1 reads SGHTA; CDR2 reads FQGNSA. With 5 bases clipped from V and 2 bases from J, the junction kept 12 bases outside the gene matches. The CDR3 covers 17 residues. The CDR3: CASSTRRDRGSAYEQYF. Written as DNA, the CDR3 is TGTGCCAGCAGCACACGCCGGGACAGGGGTTCGGCCTACGAGCAGTACTTC.

This clone appeared a single time. This chain uses TRBV9 with TRBJ2-3; 7 bases line up with TRBD2. This CDR3 spans 16 amino acids. Trimming cost V 1 base and J 4 bases; bases outside gene matches: 9. Germline V gene sequence: CDR1 SGDLS, CDR2 YYNGEE. CDR3 in DNA: TGTGCCAGCAGCGTAAGGTGGAATGCGGGAGCAGATACGCAGTATTTT. Protein: CASSVRWNAGADTQYF.

The chain links TRBV4-3 to TRBJ2-5; 9 bases map to TRBD1. Germline values: CDR1 LGHNA, CDR2 YSLEER. V was clipped by 4 bases and J by 1 base; unmatched bases: 4. There are 15 residues in the CDR3. In DNA form, the CDR3 reads TGCGCCAGCAGCCTCGGACAGGGGATCCAAGAGACCCAGTACTTC. It translates to CASSLGQGIQETQYF.

V gene TRBV7-9 combines with J gene TRBJ2-1; 8 positions agree with TRBD2. The germline V gene encodes CDR1 SEHNR and CDR2 FQNEAQ (reference sequence). This CDR3 is built from 18 residues. The V and J ends lost 6 bases and 1 base, in that order; junction bases with no gene match: 14. The CDR3 nucleotides read TGTGCCAGCAGGCCATTAGCCTGGCGGGAGGAATCCTACAATGAGCAGTTCTTC. Amino acids: CASRPLAWREESYNEQFF.

The gene calls are TRBV30 and TRBJ1-2, with TRBD1 matching 7 bases. V trimming: 0 bases; J trimming: 4 bases; junction bases outside the gene matches: 2. CDR3 length: 13 residues. The V gene's germline CDR1 is GTSNPN and CDR2 SVGIG (reference sequence). CDR3 residues: CAWSVRQGYGYTF. The CDR3 DNA sequence: TGTGCCTGGAGTGTACGACAGGGCTATGGCTACACCTTC.

The CDR3 bases are TGTGCCAGTGGTACTAGCGGCAATGAGCAGTTCTTC. Protein product: CASGTSGNEQFF. The chain uses TRBV19 and TRBJ2-1; 8 bases match TRBD2. Losses at the gene ends were 8 bases for V and 6 bases for J; bases not matched to a gene: 3. Germline values: CDR1 LNHDA, CDR2 SQIVND (reference sequence). CDR3 length: 12 residues. Drawing the rest from reference TRBV19 and TRBJ2-1, the complete variable domain is DGGITQSPKYLFRKEGQNVTLSCEQNLNHDAMYWYRQDPGQGLRLIYYSQIVNDFQKGDIAEGYSVSREKKESFPLTVTSAQKNPTAFYLCASGTSGNEQFFGPGTRLTVL.

This sequence joins TRBV7-9 and TRBJ2-1; 9 positions agree with TRBD2. From germline, CDR1 is SEHNR and CDR2 FQNEAQ (reference sequence). This CDR3 spans 16 amino acids. V dropped 5 bases and J dropped 6; count of bases not matched to a gene: 11. The CDR3 DNA follows: TGTGCCAGCAGCATCTTAGCGGGAGCGGGGGGCAATGAGCAGTTCTTC. It yields the protein CASSILAGAGGNEQFF.

Only one count was recorded for this clone. V is TRBV7-8 and J is TRBJ2-5; possible D gene TRBD2, 7 bases. Germline lookup yields CDR1 SGHVS and CDR2 FQNEAQ. The CDR3 length is 16 residues. The V gene lost 1 base and the J gene lost 0 bases, with 12 bases spanning the gap. The chain's CDR3 is CASSLGGGLYQETQYF. CDR3 nucleotide sequence: TGTGCCAGCAGCTTAGGCGGGGGCCTGTACCAAGAGACCCAGTACTTC.

The chain employs TRBV25-1 and TRBJ2-7; 12 bases match TRBD1. V dropped 4 bases and J dropped 4; count of bases not matched to a gene: 5. This CDR3 has 15 amino acids. Germline V CDR1 and CDR2: MGHDK, SYGVNS. CDR3 sequence (DNA): TGTGCCAGCAGTGTCGGGACAGGGGGCGAGTACGAGCAGTACTTC. Its protein product is CASSVGTGGEYEQYF.

The chain is built from TRBV27 and TRBJ1-6; D is unresolved. The CDR3 spans 13 residues. CDR1 is MNHEY, CDR2 SMNVEV, per germline (reference sequence). The germline V and J ends were trimmed by 5 bases and 7 bases, with 9 bases remaining between them. Here the CDR3 reads CASSLGINSPLHF. The CDR3 DNA is TGTGCCAGCAGTCTCGGGATCAATTCACCCCTCCACTTT.